This TCR beta chain was profiled in a study of T-cell reconstitution after alpha-beta-depleted transplantation in children. Regarding the study as a whole: There were some patients whose high TCRbeta diversity at day 60 came from surviving recipient T cells and thymic progenitors. Two months or so post-transplant, alpha-beta T cells reportedly derived from several hundred expanded graft clones.

V lost 8 bases, J lost 0 bases, and 16 bases lay in between. Germline V lookup: CDR1 SNHLY, CDR2 FYNNEI. The CDR3 is 16 residues long. This clonotype was counted many times. The antigen is unknown. For TCRbeta, the library was prepared with unique molecular identifiers. TCRdb re-called the PCR reads with MiXCR, one entry per CDR3 protein. The profile shows a few hundred thousand distinct CDR3 sequences, roughly a tenth of them singletons. The gene calls are TRBV2 and TRBJ1-4; tentative D call: TRBD1 (5 bases). The sequence was collected from a child in the first two years of life with acute myeloid leukemia, due to receive a stem cell transplant. The sequencing here drew on PBMCs, taken before TCRalphabeta/CD19-depleted stem cell transplant. The DNA of the CDR3 is TGTGCCAGCCGGGACCCAGGAAGAACAACTAATGAAAAACTGTTTTTT. It translates to CASRDPGRTTNEKLFF.